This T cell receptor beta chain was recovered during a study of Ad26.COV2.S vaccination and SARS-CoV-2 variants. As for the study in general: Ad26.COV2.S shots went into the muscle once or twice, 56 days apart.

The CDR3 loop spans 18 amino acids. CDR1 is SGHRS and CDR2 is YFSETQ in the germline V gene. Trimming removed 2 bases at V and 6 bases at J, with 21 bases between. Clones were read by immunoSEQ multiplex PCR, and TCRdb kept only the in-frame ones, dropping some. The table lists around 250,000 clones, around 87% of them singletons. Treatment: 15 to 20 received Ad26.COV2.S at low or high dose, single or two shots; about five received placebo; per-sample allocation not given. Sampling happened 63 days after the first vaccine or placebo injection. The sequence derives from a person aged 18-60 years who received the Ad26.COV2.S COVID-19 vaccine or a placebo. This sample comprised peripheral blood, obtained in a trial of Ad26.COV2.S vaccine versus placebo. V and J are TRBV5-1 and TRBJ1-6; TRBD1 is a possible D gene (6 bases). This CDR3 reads CASSFGLTGFSLNSPLHF. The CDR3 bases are TGCGCCAGCAGCTTTGGGTTAACAGGGTTCTCCCTTAATTCACCCCTCCACTTT.